These T cell receptor beta chains were read from a single sample in a study of T cell changes during pregnancy in multiple sclerosis. Generated by immunoSEQ multiplex PCR, the TCRdb table keeps only in-frame clones and is missing some. The table includes 60,000 to 90,000 clones, around 93% detected once. The input for sequencing was peripheral blood, taken after pregnancy. The receptors derive from a female donor in good health, enrolled as a control in a pregnancy study. Both conserved end residues are part of each CDR3. Fields, in order: clone size, V gene, D gene, J gene, CDR3 DNA, CDR3 protein. D genes are given only for firm matches. The listing skips clone size in some rows; elsewhere it reads once, few, many or a size class.

-	TRBV2	TRBD1	TRBJ2-7	TGTGCCAGCCAGTCGGGACAGGGGCTGTACGAGCAGTACTTC	CASQSGQGLYEQYF
once	TRBV4-3	-	TRBJ2-7	TGCGCCAGCAGCCAAGATCTAGTCAGCGGATCCTACGAGCAGTACTTC	CASSQDLVSGSYEQYF
-	TRBV27	TRBD2	TRBJ2-3	TGTGCCAGCAGTCTCGCAGCGGGAGGAGGGGGGACGCAGTATTTT	CASSLAAGGGGTQYF
-	TRBV27	-	TRBJ1-2	TGTGCCAGCAGTTTGCGGGGTGCCAACTATGGCTACACCTTC	CASSLRGANYGYTF
-	TRBV19	-	TRBJ2-5	TGTGCCAGCTCCCGAGACGCGGGAGAGACCCAGTACTTC	CASSRDAGETQYF
-	TRBV19	-	TRBJ1-1	TGTGCCAGTAGTATAGACCCGGGAACTGAAGCTTTCTTT	CASSIDPGTEAFF
-	TRBV30	-	TRBJ2-2	TGTGCCTACCGAGTAAACAGGGATTTGCTGTTTTTT	CAYRVNRDLLFF
once	TRBV28	-	TRBJ1-5	TGTGCCAGCAGTTTTAGACACGGCAGCAATCAGCCCCAGCATTTT	CASSFRHGSNQPQHF
-	TRBV2	TRBD1	TRBJ2-3	TGTGCCAGCAGCGCGACAGGGGGCGGCACAGATACGCAGTATTTT	CASSATGGGTDTQYF
-	TRBV18	-	TRBJ2-5	TGTGCCAGCTCACCACGTGGGGCCCGAGAGACCCAGTACTTC	CASSPRGARETQYF
few	TRBV7-8	-	TRBJ2-5	TGTGCCAGCAGCTTAGGGATACAGACTAAATACCAAGAGACCCAGTACTTC	CASSLGIQTKYQETQYF
-	TRBV2	-	TRBJ2-2	TGTGCCACCAAAGGATCCGGGGCCGGGGAGCTGTTTTTT	CATKGSGAGELFF
-	TRBV11-2	-	TRBJ2-7	TGTGCCAGCAGCGCCCAGACAAGCTCCTACGAGCAGTACTTC	CASSAQTSSYEQYF
-	TRBV13	-	TRBJ1-2	TGTGCCAGCTTCCGACAAGCAACTAACTATGGCTACACCTTC	CASFRQATNYGYTF
-	TRBV7-3	-	TRBJ2-2	TGTGCCAGCAGCTTAACGTACAGGGCCTCGAACACCGGGGAGCTGTTTTTT	CASSLTYRASNTGELFF
-	TRBV9	-	TRBJ2-1	TGTGCCAGCAGTGCGGACTTAAGCTCCTACAATGAGCAGTTCTTC	CASSADLSSYNEQFF
-	TRBV18	TRBD1	TRBJ1-5	TGTGCCAGCTCACCAGGGACAGGCCATCAGCCCCAGCATTTT	CASSPGTGHQPQHF
-	TRBV10-1	TRBD1	TRBJ2-5	TGCGCCAGCAGTCGAACACCGGGACAGGGAGCAGAGACCCAGTACTTC	CASSRTPGQGAETQYF
-	TRBV7-9	-	TRBJ2-7	TGTGCCAGCAGCTTACTATCCAACTACGAGCAGTACTTC	CASSLLSNYEQYF
few	TRBV25-1	-	TRBJ1-6	TGTGCCAGCAGTGAATGGTCAGGGATTACACCCCTCCACTTT	CASSEWSGITPLHF
-	TRBV7-9	-	TRBJ1-1	TGTGCCAGCCGAGGGGGTTCGGACACTGAAGCTTTCTTT	CASRGGSDTEAFF
once	TRBV30	TRBD2	TRBJ2-3	TGTGCCTGGGCTAGCGGGATTCGTACAGATACGCAGTATTTT	CAWASGIRTDTQYF
-	TRBV5-6	TRBD1	TRBJ1-2	TGTGCCAGCAGCCCAGGGGGCAACTATGGCTACACCTTC	CASSPGGNYGYTF
-	TRBV2	TRBD1	TRBJ2-1	TGTGCCAGCCTACAGGGGTCTTACAATGAGCAGTTCTTC	CASLQGSYNEQFF
-	TRBV6-1	-	TRBJ1-5	TGTGCCAGCAGTGAACCCCAGGGTCCCCAGCCCCAGCATTTT	CASSEPQGPQPQHF
once	TRBV6-4	TRBD2	TRBJ2-2	TGTGCCAGCAGTGGTATGGCGGGAGAAAGCACCGGGGAGCTGTTTTTT	CASSGMAGESTGELFF
-	TRBV4-2	TRBD2	TRBJ2-3	TGTGCCAGCACCTGGACTAGCGGGGAGCCAGATACGCAGTATTTT	CASTWTSGEPDTQYF
-	TRBV6-1	-	TRBJ2-5	TGTGCCAGCAGTGAGAACCTCGGGGAGACCCAGTACTTC	CASSENLGETQYF
-	TRBV5-1	-	TRBJ2-7	TGCGCCAGCAGCGCGGGACAGCCGTACGAGCAGTACTTC	CASSAGQPYEQYF
-	TRBV7-8	-	TRBJ2-1	TGTGCCAGCAGCTTAGATGGCAGGGTGACTTTGAGGTTCTTC	CASSLDGRVTLRFF
once	TRBV7-9	TRBD2	TRBJ2-7	TGTGCCAGCAGCAGCACGGGACTAGCAATCTCCTACGAGCAGTACTTC	CASSSTGLAISYEQYF
-	TRBV19	TRBD1	TRBJ2-5	TGTGCCAGTGGGGACAGGACCCCTCAAGAGACCCAGTACTTC	CASGDRTPQETQYF
-	TRBV27	-	TRBJ2-1	TGTGCCAGCAGTTTAGGCCGTCAGGGAAGTGAGCAGTTCTTC	CASSLGRQGSEQFF
-	TRBV11-2	-	TRBJ2-7	TGTGCCAGCAGCTTATTTGCCCGTAGCGCCCGCTACGAGCAGTACTTC	CASSLFARSARYEQYF
once	TRBV18	-	TRBJ2-7	TGTGCCAGCTCACCACCGTACAGGGCATCGAGCTACGAGCAGTACTTC	CASSPPYRASSYEQYF
-	TRBV2	-	TRBJ2-7	TGTGCCAGCCTTGGACTGGTCGGCTACGAGCAGTACTTC	CASLGLVGYEQYF
once	TRBV27	TRBD2	TRBJ2-2	TGTGCCAGCAGTTTCTCTGGACTAGCCACCGGGGAGCTGTTTTTT	CASSFSGLATGELFF
once	TRBV10-3	TRBD1	TRBJ1-2	TGTGCCATCACGACAGGGGAGACTTATGGCTACACCTTC	CAITTGETYGYTF
-	TRBV30	TRBD1	TRBJ2-7	TGTGCCTGGAGCGAAGGACAGGGCTTCGAGCAGTACTTC	CAWSEGQGFEQYF
-	TRBV7-2	-	TRBJ2-5	TGTGCCAGCAACAGGGAGGGGGGGACCCAGTACTTC	CASNREGGTQYF
-	TRBV7-3	-	TRBJ1-6	TGTGCCAGCAGGATTGGGGCTAATTCACCCCTCCACTTT	CASRIGANSPLHF
-	TRBV7-2	TRBD1	TRBJ2-2	TGTGCCAGCAGCATCAGGGGGATGGTTGACACCGGGGAGCTGTTTTTT	CASSIRGMVDTGELFF
few	TRBV27	-	TRBJ1-5	TGTGCCAGCAGTTTACAACTCAATAGCAATCAGCCCCAGCATTTT	CASSLQLNSNQPQHF
-	TRBV7-2	-	TRBJ2-3	TGTGCCAGCAGCGCCCCGATGAGGGCAGATACGCAGTATTTT	CASSAPMRADTQYF
-	TRBV7-3	TRBD2	TRBJ2-5	TGTGCCAGCAGCTTAAATGGCGGGAGGCTCCAAGAGACCCAGTACTTC	CASSLNGGRLQETQYF
-	TRBV2	-	TRBJ2-2	TGTGCCAGCAAAAGGGAGAGCACCGAGGAGCTGTTTTTT	CASKRESTEELFF
-	TRBV2	TRBD1	TRBJ1-2	TGTGCCAGCAGCGGTATAGCATACGCCGGGACAGAGAACTATGGCTACACCTTC	CASSGIAYAGTENYGYTF
-	TRBV28	TRBD1	TRBJ1-2	TGTGCCAGCAGAGGGACAGCCATCGGTGGCTACACCTTC	CASRGTAIGGYTF
-	TRBV7-8	-	TRBJ2-5	TGTGCCAGCAGTCTTTTGCGGGGTGGGTTAGAGACCCAGTACTTC	CASSLLRGGLETQYF
-	TRBV5-1	TRBD1	TRBJ1-6	TGCGCCAGCAGCTTGTCAGGGGGTGAAGGGTCACCCCTCCACTTT	CASSLSGGEGSPLHF
-	TRBV5-6	TRBD1	TRBJ2-7	TGTGCCAGCAGCTTTCGGGGAGACAGGGCTATCTACCCCTACGAGCAGTACTTC	CASSFRGDRAIYPYEQYF
-	TRBV4-3	TRBD2	TRBJ2-3	TGCGCCAGCAGCTTGGGAGGGTACACAGATACGCAGTATTTT	CASSLGGYTDTQYF
-	TRBV11-2	TRBD2	TRBJ2-1	TGTGCCAGCAGCTCTAGGACTAGCGGGAGAGGAGAGCAGTTCTTC	CASSSRTSGRGEQFF
-	TRBV28	TRBD2	TRBJ2-7	TGTGCCAGCAGCCTCCCCGGGGGGGACTGGGAGCAGTACTTC	CASSLPGGDWEQYF
-	TRBV28	-	TRBJ2-1	TGTGCCAGCAGTTTACCAGCGGGCTCCTACAATGAGCAGTTCTTC	CASSLPAGSYNEQFF
-	TRBV27	-	TRBJ1-5	TGTGCCAGCAGTTTAAGGGGCCAGGGGTTCAATCAGCCCCAGCATTTT	CASSLRGQGFNQPQHF
-	TRBV6-5	-	TRBJ2-2	TGTGCCAGCAGTTATAGCGCCACCGGGGAGCTGTTTTTT	CASSYSATGELFF
-	TRBV2	-	TRBJ1-2	TGTGCCAGCACCGCCCGGGAATGGGGCTACACCTTC	CASTAREWGYTF
-	TRBV5-4	-	TRBJ2-3	TGTGCCAGCAGCTTGTCATTTTCAGATACGCAGTATTTT	CASSLSFSDTQYF